This note documents a single TCR beta chain sequence. The sample belongs to a study of blood T cell repertoires in COVID-19. Across the whole study: Donors in the United States, Italy and Spain gave samples during acute or convalescent COVID-19.

All enrollees were about 18 to 100 years old and from fewer than 30 US areas. V lost 5 bases to trimming and J lost 4 bases; unmatched junction nucleotides: 2. The CDR3 loop spans 14 amino acids. Germline CDR1 and CDR2: SEHNR and FQNEAQ (reference sequence). Clones were read by immunoSEQ multiplex PCR, and TCRdb kept only the in-frame ones, dropping some. The data hold about 280,000 clones, with about 85% observed a single time. The V and J genes are TRBV7-9 and TRBJ1-6, with 7 bases identical to TRBD1. What was sequenced was PBMCs or T cells enriched from blood (not recorded which). The sequence was obtained from a woman aged 50 to 65 who had recovered from COVID-19. CDR3 amino acids: CASSQGGYNSPLHF. The CDR3 DNA reads as TGTGCCAGCAGCCAGGGGGGTTATAATTCACCCCTCCACTTT. The full variable domain, its missing parts supplied by reference TRBV7-9 and TRBJ1-6, is DTGVSQNPRHKITKRGQNVTFRCDPISEHNRLYWYRQTLGQGPEFLTYFQNEAQLEKSRLLSDRFSAERPKGSFSTLEIQRTEQGDSAMYLCASSQGGYNSPLHFGNGTRLTVT.